The clone carrying this T cell receptor (beta chain) came up a few times. What it binds is unknown. For TCR, cDNA came from 5'RACE template switching, which added a universal primer site and UMIs. TCRdb ran MiXCR on the 5' RACE reads and lists one entry per CDR3 protein. Seen here are approximately 300,000 distinct CDR3 sequences, about 11% observed once, and the top ten hold 3% to 3.5%. This sample stems from a study of T cells after yellow fever vaccination. Study-wide points: Compared with primary, the secondary response was weaker and peaked at day 5, not 15. A large majority of primary-vaccination clones showed up again after the booster (approximately 96% CD4, about 87% CD8). FACS-sorted repertoires might harbor abundant contaminating clonotypes from the bulk population.

V lost 2 bases, J lost 9 bases, and 22 bases lay in between. The germline CDR1 and CDR2 sequences are GTSNPN and SVGIG (reference sequence). The CDR3 contains 15 residues. The chain is built from TRBV30 and TRBJ1-2, with a possible D match to TRBD1 (6 bases). Here the sequenced sample was CD4+ T cells sorted from PBMCs, taken 45 days after the yellow fever booster vaccination. This receptor was taken from a man between 18 and 29 years old who received the YFV17D yellow fever vaccine. The CDR3 region has the DNA TGTGCCTGGAGTACCCCAGGGGAGGCCGCGGTTAGCTACACCTTC. It translates to CAWSTPGEAAVSYTF.